The clone carrying this TCR beta chain has more than one count but fewer than ten. No antigen is known for it. V was shortened by 0 bases and J by 2 bases, with 17 bases between the two germline ends. This CDR3 is 17 amino acids long. Germline assignment: CDR1 LGHNA and CDR2 YSLEER. One entry per CDR3 protein results from TCRdb running MiXCR on the RT-PCR reads. Of more than 700,000 distinct CDR3 sequences listed, roughly 20% are singletons. This entry is derived from a study of response to subunit inactivated influenza vaccine. Study observations and caveats: A suggestion made by the authors is that each seasonal influenza vaccination recruits few new T cells.

The specimen comprised PBMCs from blood, sampled around 5 days after vaccination. The chain carries TRBV4-3 and TRBJ2-7; D gene unclear. This TCR was recovered from a man aged 45-65 years who received an inactivated influenza vaccine. CDR3 protein: CASSQDLLNGGAYEQYF. In nucleotides, the CDR3 is TGCGCCAGCAGCCAAGATCTTCTAAACGGCGGAGCCTACGAGCAGTACTTC.